The present TCR beta chain was sequenced within a study of blood T cell repertoires in COVID-19. Study details: The samples span acute and convalescent COVID-19 from the United States, Italy and Spain. PBMCs, B-cell-depleted T cells, or T cells were the source of the cDNA or gDNA that made up the material.

In the authors' methods: Amplification of reference gene primers was used by the study to estimate nucleated cell counts. The assay was immunoSEQ multiplex PCR, and TCRdb's table has in-frame clones only and misses some. Clone size and V and J calls were adopted from that table, with D and trimming inferred from the DNA. This table holds about 68,000 clones, 70% to 80% found once. The CDR3 covers 13 residues. CDR1 is SNHLY, CDR2 FYNNEI, per germline. Between the trimmed V and J ends, which lost 6 bases and 5 bases, there was a span of 13 bases. The source material was peripheral blood. The chain recombines TRBV2 with TRBJ1-2, with TRBD1 as a possible D gene (5 bases). This TCR was sampled from a human donor in a cohort sampled during active COVID-19. For the CDR3, the DNA is TGTGCCAGCAGCGGGGGACGGAGATATGGCTACACCTTC. Its translation: CASSGGRRYGYTF. The full variable domain, in which reference TRBV2 and TRBJ1-2 provide the parts outside the CDR3, is EPEVTQTPSHQVTQMGQEVILRCVPISNHLYFYWYRQILGQKVEFLVSFYNNEISEKSEIFDDQFSVERPDGSNFTLKIRSTKLEDSAMYFCASSGGRRYGYTFGSGTRLTVV.